These 12 T cell receptor beta chains came from one sample sequenced in a study of regulatory T cells in long-lasting Graves disease. The time point denotes: newly diagnosed GD, antithyroid drugs for less than 3 months. PBMC-extracted RNA yielded the TCR library. In building TCR beta libraries, iRepertoire HTBI primers were used together with Arm-PCR of CDR3 regions. TCRdb passed the multiplex PCR reads through MiXCR, listing each CDR3 protein once. Here the sample spans approximately 400,000 distinct CDR3 sequences, approximately 15% being singletons. The data also belong to a second study, concerning T cells in Graves' hyperthyroidism and ophthalmopathy.

The starting material was peripheral blood mononuclear cells (PBMCs), obtained at new diagnosis, from a patient treated with antithyroid drugs. These receptors were collected from a woman in her twenties or thirties with Graves disease.

This clonotype was counted many times. The rearrangement joins TRBV20-1 to TRBJ2-3; 8 positions match TRBD2. This CDR3 has 16 residues. V trimming: 5 bases; J trimming: 5 bases; junction bases outside the gene matches: 15. In germline, CDR1 is DFQATT, CDR2 SNEGSKA (reference sequence). The CDR3 region is CSAVSWGREERDTQYF. DNA of the CDR3: TGCAGTGCTGTATCGTGGGGGCGGGAGGAAAGAGATACGCAGTATTTT.

J is TRBJ2-2 and V is TRBV9; 9 nucleotides match TRBD2. Germline CDR1 and CDR2: SGDLS and YYNGEE. The CDR3 loop spans 15 amino acids. J gave up 3 bases and V 9 bases, and 9 bases lay outside the gene matches. This chain's CDR3 is CATGGREGYTGELFF. CDR3 sequence (DNA): TGTGCCACCGGGGGGCGGGAGGGATACACCGGGGAGCTGTTTTTT.

This clonotype appeared a few times. The genes are TRBV12-3 or TRBV12-4 and TRBJ1-3; a possible D gene is TRBD1 (5 bases). CDR3 length: 15 amino acids. V gave up 3 bases and J gave up 3 bases, with 12 bases separating them. The CDR3 DNA is TGTGCCAGCAGTTTGGGAGGGGTGAATGGAAACACCATATATTTT. Translated: CASSLGGVNGNTIYF.

This clonotype turned up a few times. The chain combines TRBV12-3 or TRBV12-4 with TRBJ2-2, with 7 bases matching TRBD2. The trim removed 8 bases at V and 6 bases at J, leaving 9 bases unmatched. The CDR3 spans 14 residues. CDR3 nucleotides: TGTGCCAGCCTGACTAGCAGTATATCCGGGGAGCTGTTTTTT. Its translation: CASLTSSISGELFF.

In its sample, this clonotype was seen many times. V is TRBV5-1 and J is TRBJ2-3, with D possibly called TRBD1 or TRBD2 (5 bases each). CDR1 and CDR2 (germline): SGHRS, YFSETQ. This CDR3 has 17 amino acids. V was trimmed by 5 bases and J by 0 bases, leaving 19 bases between them. DNA of the CDR3: TGCGCCAGCAGTCCAGCCGGGAACAGGAGGAGCACAGATACGCAGTATTTT. Translation gives CASSPAGNRRSTDTQYF.

This clonotype has a handful of counts. The chain links TRBV5-5 to TRBJ1-5; D might be TRBD1 (6 bases). Deletions cut 3 bases from V and 0 bases from J, with 16 bases between. Germline V gene lookup returns CDR1 SGHKS and CDR2 YYEKEE (reference sequence). There are 17 residues in the CDR3. CDR3 residues: CASSSKLQGYSNQPQHF. The CDR3 nucleotides are TGTGCCAGCAGCTCGAAGCTGCAGGGGTATAGCAATCAGCCCCAGCATTTT.

This clonotype was detected only a few times. The chain carries TRBV29-1 and TRBJ2-7; a weak D match, TRBD2 (5 bases). The CDR3 has 13 amino acids. Germline CDR1 reads SQVTM; CDR2 reads ANQGSEA. V lost 8 bases, J lost 0 bases, and 14 bases lay in between. CDR3 nucleotide sequence: TGCAGCATTCTAACGGGGAGCTCCTACGAGCAGTACTTC. This translates into CSILTGSSYEQYF.

The chain joins TRBV15 to TRBJ2-1, with 9 bases that match TRBD2. There are 16 residues in the CDR3. After removal of 2 bases from V and 10 bases from J, the junction contained 12 bases not matched to a gene. The V gene's germline CDR1 is LNHNV and CDR2 YYDKDF (reference sequence). The CDR3 nucleotides are TGTGCCACCAGCAGAACGAGGGGACTAGCACTGGAGGAGCAGTTCTTC. Its protein product is CATSRTRGLALEEQFF.

This clonotype was detected ten times or more. The genes are TRBV27 and TRBJ1-2; a weak D match, TRBD1 (6 bases). V gave up 5 bases and J gave up 13 bases, with 17 bases separating them. The CDR3 loop spans 12 amino acids. Germline V gives CDR1 MNHEY, CDR2 SMNVEV (reference sequence). CDR3 loop: CASSSIRGACTF. In nucleotides, the CDR3 is TGTGCCAGCAGTAGCATCCGGGGGGCTTGCACCTTC.

V gene TRBV5-1 combines with J gene TRBJ2-7; 8 bases are a match to TRBD1. This CDR3 is built from 17 residues. CDR1 SGHRS and CDR2 YFSETQ come from the germline V gene. V shed 4 bases, J shed 3 bases, and the junction held 15 bases outside the gene matches. CDR3 sequence reads: CASSPVGQGKRDYEQYF. The DNA of the CDR3 is TGCGCCAGCAGCCCGGTAGGACAGGGAAAGAGAGACTACGAGCAGTACTTC.

Many counts were recorded for this clonotype. The chain couples TRBV3-1 to TRBJ2-3; 8 bases match TRBD2. This CDR3 has 15 amino acids. The junction had 4 bases not matched to a gene; V was cut back by 3 bases and J by 2 bases. Germline CDR1 reads LGHDT; CDR2 reads YNNKEL (reference sequence). This CDR3 reads CASSHLRGDTDTQYF. The DNA for the CDR3 is TGTGCCAGCAGCCATTTGCGGGGGGACACAGATACGCAGTATTTT.

This clonotype occurred many times. This chain connects TRBV3-1 to TRBJ2-7; D not resolved. In germline, CDR1 is LGHDT, CDR2 YNNKEL (reference sequence). The CDR3 loop spans 14 amino acids. Trimming removed 0 bases from V and 0 bases from J, with 6 bases in between. The CDR3 spells CASSQDPRSYEQYF. The CDR3, as DNA: TGTGCCAGCAGCCAAGATCCCCGCTCCTACGAGCAGTACTTC.